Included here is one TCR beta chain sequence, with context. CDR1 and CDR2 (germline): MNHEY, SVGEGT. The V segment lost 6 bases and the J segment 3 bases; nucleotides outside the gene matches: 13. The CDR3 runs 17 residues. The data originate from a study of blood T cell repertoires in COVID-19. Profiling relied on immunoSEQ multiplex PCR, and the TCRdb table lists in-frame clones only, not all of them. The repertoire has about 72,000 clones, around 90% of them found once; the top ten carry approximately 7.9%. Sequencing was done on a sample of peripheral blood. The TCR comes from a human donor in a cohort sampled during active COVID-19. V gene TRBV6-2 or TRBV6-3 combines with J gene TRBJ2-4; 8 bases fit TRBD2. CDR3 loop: CASSDGGGGVDKNIQYF. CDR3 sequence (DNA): TGTGCCAGCAGCGACGGGGGGGGCGGTGTGGACAAAAACATTCAGTACTTC.